This TCR beta chain was profiled in a study of blood T cell repertoires in COVID-19. Study details: Material from acute and convalescent COVID-19 was sourced from the United States, Italy and Spain.

Between the trimmed V and J ends, which lost 1 base and 4 bases, there was a span of 18 bases. CDR1 and CDR2 (germline): SGHNT, YYREEE (reference sequence). This CDR3 has 17 amino acids. In the authors' methods: Reference gene primers were amplified, and this amplification served to estimate nucleated cell counts. TCRdb keeps only in-frame clones here, not all; method: immunoSEQ multiplex PCR. V and J calls and clone size follow that table, whereas D and trimming were derived from the DNA. The sample holds roughly 73,000 clones; roughly 88% are singletons and the top ten take 2.5% to 3.5%. V is TRBV5-4 and J is TRBJ2-1; D possibly corresponds to TRBD1 (5 bases). The origin of this receptor is a man aged 65 to 85 with active or convalescent COVID-19. The sequencing sample was made of peripheral blood. The CDR3 sequence: CASSLSIRTLTYNEQFF. For the CDR3, the DNA is TGTGCCAGCAGCTTGAGCATAAGGACACTGACTTACAATGAGCAGTTCTTC.